Each of the 22 T cell receptor beta chains below was sequenced from the same sample in a study of blood T cell repertoires in COVID-19. The method was immunoSEQ multiplex PCR; TCRdb's version includes in-frame clones alone and lacks a portion of them. In the table there are approximately 150,000 clones, 70% to 90% of which are singletons. Sequenced: peripheral blood. These receptor sequences come from a human donor in a cohort sampled during active COVID-19.

The CDR3 DNA follows: TGCGCCAGCAGTCTGTACGGGACAGGGGATGGCTACACCTTC. This codes for CASSLYGTGDGYTF. The rearrangement joins TRBV4-1 to TRBJ1-2; 10 positions match TRBD1. From germline, CDR1 is MGHRA and CDR2 YSYEKL. J gave up 6 bases and V 6 bases, and 7 bases lay outside the gene matches. The CDR3 contains 14 residues.

The table lists this clone with a count of one. The chain uses TRBV27 and TRBJ2-4; 7 bases are a match to TRBD2. J lost 0 bases, V lost 5 bases, and 13 bases had no gene match. The germline CDR1 and CDR2 sequences are MNHEY and SMNVEV (reference sequence). CDR3 length: 18 residues. In DNA, the CDR3 is TGTGCCAGCAGTCCCATAAGGGTAGCGGGTATAGCCAAAAACATTCAGTACTTC. Amino acid sequence: CASSPIRVAGIAKNIQYF.

This clone was seen a handful of times. The chain carries TRBV5-6 and TRBJ1-1, with D maybe TRBD1 (5 bases). Per germline, CDR1 SGHDT and CDR2 YYEEEE. V was clipped by 3 bases and J by 5 bases, with 8 bases between them. This CDR3 is 12 amino acids long. CDR3 coding DNA: TGTGCCAGCAGCTCGGGACTTACTGAAGCTTTCTTT. This codes for CASSSGLTEAFF.

The sample holds a few counts of this clone. This sequence joins TRBV6-2 or TRBV6-3 and TRBJ2-1; 14 nucleotides align to TRBD2. Germline assignment: CDR1 MNHEY and CDR2 SVGEGT. CDR3 length: 17 residues. Losses at the gene ends were 4 bases for V and 7 bases for J; bases not matched to a gene: 9. CDR3 sequence (DNA): TGTGCCAGCAGTTTCTCGACTAGCGGGAGGGCCAGGAATGAGCAGTTCTTC. Amino acids: CASSFSTSGRARNEQFF.

The V and J genes are TRBV27 and TRBJ2-1, with 7 bases that match TRBD1. The V segment lost 3 bases and the J segment 5 bases; nucleotides outside the gene matches: 4. CDR1 is MNHEY, CDR2 SMNVEV, per germline (reference sequence). The CDR3 runs 14 residues. The CDR3 spells CASSFRGSDNEQFF. Written as DNA, the CDR3 is TGTGCCAGCAGTTTCAGGGGGTCGGACAATGAGCAGTTCTTC.

This clone was recorded a few times. The chain links TRBV7-6 to TRBJ2-3; a weak D match, TRBD1 (5 bases). Germline V gene sequence: CDR1 SGHVS, CDR2 FNYEAQ. The CDR3 runs to 13 residues. The V gene lost 5 bases and the J gene lost 4 bases, with 10 bases spanning the gap. The CDR3 coding sequence is TGTGCCAGCAGCCAGGGCTCACCAGATACGCAGTATTTT. The encoded protein is CASSQGSPDTQYF.

This rearrangement joins TRBV5-1 to TRBJ2-5; 7 nucleotides match TRBD2. From germline, CDR1 is SGHRS and CDR2 YFSETQ. The CDR3 is 16 residues long. The V gene end was trimmed by 0 bases and the J gene end by 5 bases; junction bases not matched to a gene: 10. CDR3 amino acids: CASSLGGTTEGETQYF. CDR3 DNA sequence: TGCGCCAGCAGCTTGGGGGGGACTACCGAAGGGGAGACCCAGTACTTC.

This clone has a single count. This chain connects TRBV25-1 to TRBJ2-7, with TRBD2 matching over 13 bases. Germline V gene lookup returns CDR1 MGHDK and CDR2 SYGVNS. J gave up 4 bases and V 5 bases, and 8 bases lay outside the gene matches. CDR3 size: 16 residues. In nucleotides, the CDR3 is TGTGCCAGCAGTATAAGGACTAGCGGGAGTGGGTACGAGCAGTACTTC. This codes for CASSIRTSGSGYEQYF.

The chain combines TRBV6-5 with TRBJ2-7; 10 nucleotides line up with TRBD1. Germline lookup yields CDR1 MNHEY and CDR2 SVGAGI. The CDR3 is 15 amino acids. Losses at the gene ends were 8 bases for V and 0 bases for J; bases not matched to a gene: 7. In DNA form, the CDR3 reads TGTGCCAGCTTTCCCGGGACAGGGGACTCCTACGAGCAGTACTTC. Translation gives CASFPGTGDSYEQYF.

The J gene is TRBJ2-5, the V gene TRBV27; D is unclear. V lost 4 bases and J 1 base, leaving 10 bases between the germline ends. This CDR3 spans 14 amino acids. CDR1 and CDR2 (germline): MNHEY, SMNVEV (reference sequence). CDR3 bases: TGTGCCAGCAGTTCTAGAAGAATCCAAGAGACCCAGTACTTC. Encoded protein: CASSSRRIQETQYF.

The table lists this clone with a count of one. This rearrangement joins TRBV28 to TRBJ1-3; TRBD1 matches 7 bases. Germline CDR1 is MDHEN and CDR2 is SYDVKM. Trimming took 6 bases from V and 6 from J; bases not matched to a gene: 11. This CDR3 has 15 amino acids. The CDR3 region has the DNA TGTGCCAGCAGCGTGGCCCGACAGGGCGCAAACACCATATATTTT. Protein product: CASSVARQGANTIYF.

The chain couples TRBV7-9 to TRBJ2-1; 12 bases fit TRBD2. Germline CDR1 is SEHNR and CDR2 is FQNEAQ (reference sequence). The junction had 7 bases not matched to a gene; V was cut back by 5 bases and J by 5 bases. This CDR3 spans 16 amino acids. The DNA for the CDR3 is TGTGCCAGCAGCAGCCGACTAGCGGGAGCGCACAATGAGCAGTTCTTC. Amino acids: CASSSRLAGAHNEQFF.

This chain's CDR3 is CASRRDRGEYSPLHF. The DNA for the CDR3 is TGTGCCAGCAGAAGGGACAGGGGCGAATATTCACCCCTCCACTTT. The chain uses TRBV27 and TRBJ1-6, with 10 bases lining up with TRBD1. The germline V gene encodes CDR1 MNHEY and CDR2 SMNVEV (reference sequence). The CDR3 length is 15 residues. With 6 bases clipped from V and 8 bases from J, the junction kept 7 bases outside the gene matches.

On this clone: Relative to the germline gene, one junction end is altered; a read error may explain this. V usage is TRBV12-5 and J usage is TRBJ2-7; possibly TRBD2 for D (5 bases). The germline gives CDR1 LGHNT, CDR2 FRNRAP. This CDR3 has 18 amino acids. For the CDR3, the DNA is TGTGCTAGTGGTTTGGTAGAGGGCTTTTCTTATAGAACTGCTCTATTGCACTTC. It yields the protein CASGLVEGFSYRTALLHF.

This clone was counted a single time. The chain has TRBV7-2 and TRBJ2-1; 7 positions agree with TRBD2. CDR3 length: 15 residues. Germline V lookup: CDR1 SGHTA, CDR2 FQGNSA. J gave up 9 bases and V 3 bases, and 11 bases lay outside the gene matches. The DNA for the CDR3 is TGTGCCAGCAGCTTGGCTAGCGGAGAATGGGCTGAGCAGTTCTTC. It translates to CASSLASGEWAEQFF.

V usage is TRBV27 and J usage is TRBJ1-5, with 9 bases fitting TRBD1. V was clipped by 8 bases and J by 1 base; unmatched bases: 9. Germline loops: CDR1 MNHEY, CDR2 SMNVEV (reference sequence). The CDR3 has 16 residues. CDR3 coding DNA: TGTGCCAGCCGAGGTACAGGGGGCGTGAGCAATCAGCCCCAGCATTTT. Its protein is CASRGTGGVSNQPQHF.

The chain couples TRBV7-9 to TRBJ2-5; D uncertain. The CDR3 has 13 residues. V was trimmed by 1 base and J by 3 bases, leaving 6 bases between them. Germline V gene data show CDR1 as SEHNR and CDR2 as FQNEAQ (reference sequence). The DNA of the CDR3 is TGTGCCAGCAGCTTAGTAACAGAAGAGACCCAGTACTTC. It encodes CASSLVTEETQYF. The full variable domain, completed using reference TRBV7-9 and TRBJ2-5, is DTGVSQNPRHKITKRGQNVTFRCDPISEHNRLYWYRQTLGQGPEFLTYFQNEAQLEKSRLLSDRFSAERPKGSFSTLEIQRTEQGDSAMYLCASSLVTEETQYFGPGTRLLVL.

V gene TRBV9 combines with J gene TRBJ2-7, with 14 nucleotides matching TRBD2. The CDR3 covers 16 residues. Germline V gene sequence: CDR1 SGDLS, CDR2 YYNGEE. The trim removed 4 bases at V and 5 bases at J, leaving 8 bases unmatched. The chain's CDR3 is CASSPPGTSGGNEQYF. The CDR3 DNA is TGTGCCAGCAGCCCCCCCGGGACTAGCGGGGGCAACGAGCAGTACTTC.

DNA for the CDR3: TGTGCCACCCAAAGAGGGCCCCCAGCCTACAATGAGCAGTTCTTC. It encodes CATQRGPPAYNEQFF. The chain couples TRBV19 to TRBJ2-1; weak D call: TRBD2 (5 bases). The CDR3 loop spans 15 amino acids. The V gene lost 10 bases and the J gene lost 2 bases, with 18 bases spanning the gap. The germline CDR1 and CDR2 sequences are LNHDA and SQIVND (reference sequence). The variable domain in full, with the rest retrieved from reference TRBV19 and TRBJ2-1, is DGGITQSPKYLFRKEGQNVTLSCEQNLNHDAMYWYRQDPGQGLRLIYYSQIVNDFQKGDIAEGYSVSREKKESFPLTVTSAQKNPTAFYLCATQRGPPAYNEQFFGPGTRLTVL.

This clone has just a few counts. This chain links TRBV6-5 with TRBJ1-2, with a possible D match to TRBD1 (6 bases). Germline V lookup: CDR1 MNHEY, CDR2 SVGAGI. V lost 5 bases to trimming and J lost 2 bases, with 12 bases between them. CDR3 length equals 14 residues. The CDR3 spells CASSRGGTNYGYTF. The DNA for the CDR3 is TGTGCCAGCAGTCGAGGGGGTACGAACTATGGCTACACCTTC.

J is TRBJ1-2 and V is TRBV6-2 or TRBV6-3; D is ambiguous. Deletions cut 4 bases from V and 1 base from J, with 10 bases between. The CDR3 loop spans 14 amino acids. Germline V gives CDR1 MNHEY, CDR2 SVGEGT. CDR3 bases: TGTGCCAGCAGTTTCGCGACGGGTAACTATGGCTACACCTTC. This gives the protein CASSFATGNYGYTF.

V is TRBV4-3 and J is TRBJ1-2, with D possibly being TRBD1 (5 bases). Trimming removed 0 bases from V and 3 bases from J, with 5 bases in between. The germline CDR1 and CDR2 sequences are LGHNA and YSLEER. The CDR3 loop spans 13 amino acids. The chain's CDR3 is CASSQDRDYGYTF. DNA for the CDR3: TGCGCCAGCAGCCAAGACAGGGACTATGGCTACACCTTC.